The T cell receptor beta chain described here comes from a study of shared clonotypes between healthy human individuals. Whole-study results and caveats: Generation probability values for non-shared clonotypes were lower than those for clonotypes shared by all four donors.

CDR3 size: 16 residues. Germline V gene sequence: CDR1 SGHKS, CDR2 YYEKEE (reference sequence). V gave up 0 bases and J gave up 4 bases, with 16 bases separating them. Caucasian adults living in Nashville, Tennessee, provided all samples. Authors' data handling: With immunoSEQ giving junction-only sequences and no quality scores, filtering differed. This table comes from immunoSEQ multiplex PCR, and its TCRdb copy is limited to in-frame clones, with some not included. V, J and clone size were drawn from that table, and D and trimming were deduced from the DNA. The data show some 2.4 million clones, over 85% seen once. Turning to this clone: Its antigen is unknown.

Material for sequencing was naive CD4+ T cells from PBMCs. Subset of the sample: CD45RA+ positively selected. The chain is built from TRBV5-5 and TRBJ1-2, with D possibly being TRBD1 (5 bases). This receptor was obtained from a man aged 18 to 29 in good health. Some clones in this sample may be carry-over from other donors' samples. The CDR3 DNA reads TGTGCCAGCAGCTTGGATCTAAGGGGCAGAGGCTATGGCTACACCTTC. Protein sequence: CASSLDLRGRGYGYTF.